A single T cell receptor (beta chain) is shown here with its context. Antigen: not known. Antigen-specific CD4+ T cells expanded by the ViraFEST assay with viral peptide pools were then sequenced. Culture proceeded for approximately 10 days, and CD4+ T cells were then isolated. Two doses of BNT162b2 or mRNA-1273 vaccine were administered to participants. No vaccinee had earlier SARS-CoV-2 infection, and nucleocapsid antibodies were negative. These data come from a study of vaccination effects on CD4 cells after COVID-19. Sequencing used immunoSEQ multiplex PCR; TCRdb keeps in-frame clones, though not all of them. The table has about 15,000 clones, 75% seen once. V was shortened by 1 base and J by 0 bases, with 0 bases between the two germline ends. The V gene's germline CDR1 is LGHDT and CDR2 YNNKEL (reference sequence). CDR3 length: 13 residues.

The V and J genes are TRBV3-1 (or the pseudogene TRBV3-2) and TRBJ2-2; D unclear. The sequence was collected from a human donor who received a COVID-19 vaccine. The specimen was CD4+ T cells from PBMCs cultured with HCoV-NL63 spike peptides, collected after COVID-19 vaccination. CDR3 in amino acids: CASSQANTGELFF. DNA of the CDR3: TGTGCCAGCAGCCAAGCGAACACCGGGGAGCTGTTTTTT.